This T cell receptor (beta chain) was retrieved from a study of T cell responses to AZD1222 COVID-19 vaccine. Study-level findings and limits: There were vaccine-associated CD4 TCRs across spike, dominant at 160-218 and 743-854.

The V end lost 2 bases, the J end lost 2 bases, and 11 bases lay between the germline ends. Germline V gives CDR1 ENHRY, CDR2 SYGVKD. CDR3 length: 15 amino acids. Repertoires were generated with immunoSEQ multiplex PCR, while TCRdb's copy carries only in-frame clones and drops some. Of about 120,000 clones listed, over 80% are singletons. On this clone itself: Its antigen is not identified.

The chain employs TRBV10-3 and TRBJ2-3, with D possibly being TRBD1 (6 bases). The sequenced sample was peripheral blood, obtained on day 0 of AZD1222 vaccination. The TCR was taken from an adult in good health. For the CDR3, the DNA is TGTGCCATCAGTGAGGTAGGGGGTGACACAGATACGCAGTATTTT. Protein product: CAISEVGGDTDTQYF.